What follows describes a single T cell receptor beta chain. The antigen remains undetermined. The data derive from a study of neurological immune-mediated disorders. Study conclusions and caveats: Expanded clones shared no identical CDR3 amino acid sequences across subjects, which suggested private TCR-beta repertoires in all groups.

The germline gives CDR1 SGHTA, CDR2 FQGTGA. CDR3 size: 11 residues. Trimming took 4 bases from V and 7 from J, leaving 6 bases between them. The making of cDNA relied on 5'RACE with 10-nucleotide random UMIs. TCRdb re-derived calls from the 5' RACE reads in MiXCR, one entry per CDR3 protein. The sample yields 30,000 to 50,000 distinct CDR3 sequences, just under 7.5% seen once. The sorted-subset TCR libraries were prepared using 1 million CD4+ or CD8+ T cells as the starting material. This TCR came from a man aged 45-60 years in good health. Specimen: CD4+ T cells from blood. The rearrangement joins TRBV7-3 to TRBJ2-3; D remains unclear. CDR3 in DNA: TGTGCCAGCAGCTCGGATTATACGCAGTATTTT. It yields the protein CASSSDYTQYF.